This T cell receptor beta chain was identified in a study of T cell responses to AZD1222 COVID-19 vaccine. Assay: immunoSEQ multiplex PCR; the TCRdb copy retains only in-frame clones and omits some. The sample lists 100,000 or so clones, about nine tenths occurring once. The CDR3 length is 17 residues. CDR1 SNHLY and CDR2 FYNNEI come from the germline V gene. The germline V and J ends were trimmed by 1 base and 2 bases, with 18 bases remaining between them. The source material was peripheral blood, sampled on day 0 of AZD1222 vaccination. The clonotype comes from an adult in good health. This chain uses TRBV2 with TRBJ2-7, with D unclear. CDR3 in DNA: TGTGCCAGCAGTGAAGTACCCCTCTTATTCCAACCCTACGAGCAGTACTTC. Translating it yields CASSEVPLLFQPYEQYF.